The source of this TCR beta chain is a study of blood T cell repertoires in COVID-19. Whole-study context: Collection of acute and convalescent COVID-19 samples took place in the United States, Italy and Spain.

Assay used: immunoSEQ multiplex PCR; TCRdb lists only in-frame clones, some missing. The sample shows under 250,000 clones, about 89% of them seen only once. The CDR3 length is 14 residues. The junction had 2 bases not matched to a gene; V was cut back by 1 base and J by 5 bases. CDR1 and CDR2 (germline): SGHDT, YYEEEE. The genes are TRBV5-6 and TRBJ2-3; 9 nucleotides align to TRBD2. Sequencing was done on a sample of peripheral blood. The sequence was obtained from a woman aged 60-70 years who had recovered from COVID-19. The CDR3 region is CASSLSGGLDTQYF. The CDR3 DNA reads TGTGCCAGCAGCTTGAGCGGGGGGTTAGATACGCAGTATTTT.